A selection of T cell receptor beta chains follows, all from one sample in a study of cytomegalovirus exposure and HLA in healthy donors. Sequenced by immunoSEQ multiplex PCR; TCRdb stores in-frame clones only, minus some. The table includes roughly 200,000 clones, about 78% detected once. Input material: PBMCs. These receptors all stem from a woman aged 25 to 39 in good health and CMV-seronegative. The CDR3 runs from the conserved cysteine through the conserved F or W. D genes are given only for firm matches. Rows give clone size only sometimes, using once, few, many, or a class for an expanded clone.

>few|NA|TRBJ1-3|TRBV29-1
CSVGQSGNTIYF
TGCAGCGTTGGCCAGTCTGGAAACACCATATATTTT
>once|NA|TRBJ2-7|TRBV10-1
CASSDYRNYEQYF
TGCGCCAGCAGTGATTACAGAAACTACGAGCAGTACTTC
>once|TRBD2|TRBJ2-2|TRBV15
CATSRDRGGRAGELFF
TGTGCCACCAGCAGAGATCGGGGCGGGAGGGCCGGGGAGCTGTTTTTT
>NA|TRBD2|TRBJ2-1|TRBV9
CASSGWEGNEQFF
TGTGCCAGCAGCGGCTGGGAGGGGAATGAGCAGTTCTTC
>NA|NA|TRBJ2-7|TRBV28
CASSFRNGPAYEQYF
TGTGCCAGCAGTTTTCGAAATGGCCCAGCCTACGAGCAGTACTTC
>once|NA|TRBJ2-7|TRBV7-9
CAGGGRRGDEQYF
TGTGCCGGGGGGGGGCGGAGAGGCGACGAGCAGTACTTC
>NA|NA|TRBJ1-1|TRBV10-3
CAISESRGGGATEAFF
TGTGCCATCAGTGAGTCAAGGGGAGGGGGGGCCACTGAAGCTTTCTTT
>NA|NA|TRBJ1-5|TRBV6-5
CASSFGSAQPQHF
TGTGCCAGCAGCTTCGGTTCCGCGCAGCCCCAGCATTTT
>NA|NA|TRBJ2-1|TRBV27
CASSPLTAYNEQFF
TGTGCCAGCAGTCCCTTGACAGCCTACAATGAGCAGTTCTTC
>few|TRBD1|TRBJ1-5|TRBV5-6
CASSRDRSQPQHF
TGTGCCAGCAGCAGGGACAGGAGTCAGCCCCAGCATTTT
>NA|NA|TRBJ2-3|TRBV30
CAWNRELSTDTQYF
TGTGCCTGGAACCGTGAGCTGAGCACAGATACGCAGTATTTT
>NA|NA|TRBJ2-7|TRBV7-9
CASSESPYPYEQYF
TGTGCCAGCAGCGAGAGCCCTTATCCCTACGAGCAGTACTTC
>NA|NA|TRBJ1-4|TRBV28
CASGSSSRGEKLFF
TGTGCCAGCGGTTCCTCAAGTAGGGGTGAAAAACTGTTTTTT
>once|NA|TRBJ1-5|TRBV9
CASSSGATGQPQHF
TGTGCCAGCTCATCGGGAGCAACAGGTCAGCCCCAGCATTTT
>once|TRBD2|TRBJ2-4|TRBV7-2
CASSLNSGRAGIKNIQYF
TGTGCCAGCAGCTTAAATTCAGGGAGGGCCGGGATCAAAAACATTCAGTACTTC
>NA|TRBD1|TRBJ2-1|TRBV2
CASRPRTGYNEQFF
TGTGCCAGCAGGCCCCGGACAGGGTACAATGAGCAGTTCTTC
>NA|NA|TRBJ2-7|TRBV2
CAIRRAYEQYF
TGTGCCATTAGGAGGGCCTACGAGCAGTACTTC
>NA|TRBD1|TRBJ1-2|TRBV5-4
CASSSDRVHGYTF
TGTGCCAGCAGCTCGGACAGGGTCCACGGCTACACCTTC
>NA|NA|TRBJ1-1|TRBV19
CASSREQGTWNTEAFF
TGTGCCAGTAGTAGGGAGCAGGGGACCTGGAACACTGAAGCTTTCTTT
>once|NA|TRBJ2-5|TRBV6-5
CASSRLRGETQYF
TGTGCCAGCAGCCGTTTGAGGGGGGAGACCCAGTACTTC
>NA|TRBD1|TRBJ2-7|TRBV19
CASQYGTGVTYEQYF
TGTGCCAGCCAATACGGGACAGGGGTTACCTACGAGCAGTACTTC
>NA|NA|TRBJ1-2|TRBV6-4
CASSPTGTHYGYTF
TGTGCCAGCAGTCCTACAGGGACGCACTATGGCTACACCTTC
>NA|TRBD1|TRBJ1-5|TRBV27
CASSWTGGNQPQHF
TGTGCCAGCAGCTGGACAGGGGGGAATCAGCCCCAGCATTTT
>few|TRBD2|TRBJ2-1|TRBV7-9
CASSSSREGGRSYNEQFF
TGTGCCAGCAGCAGCAGTCGGGAGGGCGGCCGCTCCTACAATGAGCAGTTCTTC
>NA|NA|TRBJ2-1|TRBV29-1
CSVGPEVCEQFF
TGCAGCGTTGGCCCCGAGGTTTGTGAGCAGTTCTTC
>few|NA|TRBJ2-1|TRBV15
CATSRDRGTSAYNEQFF
TGTGCCACCAGCAGAGATAGGGGAACCTCCGCTTACAATGAGCAGTTCTTC
>NA|NA|TRBJ2-1|TRBV7-7
CASSGDFGDEQFF
TGTGCCAGCAGCGGGGACTTTGGTGATGAGCAGTTCTTC
>NA|NA|TRBJ1-4|TRBV6-1
CASSLSLNEKLFF
TGTGCCAGCAGTCTATCGCTTAATGAAAAACTGTTTTTT
>few|TRBD1|TRBJ2-7|TRBV4-1
CASSKDRGYSYEQYF
TGCGCCAGCAGCAAGGACAGGGGCTACTCCTACGAGCAGTACTTC
>NA|TRBD2|TRBJ2-1|TRBV2
CASSSGLVSYNEQFF
TGTGCCAGCAGTTCGGGACTAGTCTCCTACAATGAGCAGTTCTTC
>NA|NA|TRBJ1-2|TRBV7-2
CASIPRGFNYGYTF
TGTGCCAGCATCCCGCGGGGTTTTAACTATGGCTACACCTTC
>NA|TRBD2|TRBJ2-7|TRBV11-2
CASSDSGRNSYEQYF
TGTGCCAGCAGCGATAGCGGGAGGAACTCCTACGAGCAGTACTTC
>NA|NA|TRBJ2-3|TRBV23-1
CASSQRRDLRAWITDTQYF
TGCGCCAGCAGTCAGCGCCGGGACTTGCGGGCCTGGATCACAGATACGCAGTATTTT
>NA|TRBD2|TRBJ2-1|TRBV29-1
CSVTTGGTYNEQFF
TGCAGCGTCACGACGGGGGGAACTTACAATGAGCAGTTCTTC
>NA|TRBD1|TRBJ1-1|TRBV2
CASSIGQVYTEAFF
TGTGCCAGCAGTATCGGACAGGTATACACTGAAGCTTTCTTT
>NA|NA|TRBJ2-7|TRBV7-9
CASSDYGEQYF
TGTGCCAGCAGCGATTACGGCGAGCAGTACTTC
>NA|NA|TRBJ1-2|TRBV4-2
CASSQEQGSFGYTF
TGTGCCAGCAGCCAAGAGCAGGGCAGTTTTGGCTACACCTTC
>once|NA|TRBJ2-1|TRBV2
CASNDRYNEQFF
TGTGCCAGCAACGACAGATACAATGAGCAGTTCTTC
>NA|NA|TRBJ1-1|TRBV7-9
CASSSLGQGSTEAFF
TGTGCCAGCAGCTCCCTGGGGCAGGGGAGTACTGAAGCTTTCTTT
>NA|TRBD2|TRBJ2-2|TRBV5-4
CASSLEGLAGTGELFF
TGTGCCAGCAGCTTGGAGGGACTAGCGGGGACCGGGGAGCTGTTTTTT
>NA|TRBD2|TRBJ2-1|TRBV5-1
CASSLVFSGTSNEQFF
TGCGCCAGCAGCTTGGTTTTTAGCGGGACTTCGAATGAGCAGTTCTTC
>NA|NA|TRBJ1-2|TRBV6-6
CAGSLSDSNYGYTF
TGTGCCGGCAGTTTGTCGGACAGTAACTATGGCTACACCTTC
>NA|NA|TRBJ1-1|TRBV6-4
CASKQGLGTEAFF
TGTGCCAGCAAACAGGGATTGGGAACTGAAGCTTTCTTT
>NA|NA|TRBJ1-1|TRBV5-1
CASSLDRGTEAFF
TGCGCCAGCAGCTTGGATAGAGGTACTGAAGCTTTCTTT
>few|NA|TRBJ1-4|TRBV7-2
CASSLTRREKLFF
TGTGCCAGCAGCTTAACCCGTCGGGAAAAACTGTTTTTT
>few|TRBD1|TRBJ1-1|TRBV5-6
CASSPRDRGIYTEAFF
TGTGCCAGCAGCCCCCGGGACAGGGGAATCTATACTGAAGCTTTCTTT